This is a list of T cell receptor beta chains from one sample in a study of post-analysis software for immune sequencing data. TCRdb used MiXCR to reprocess the PCR reads, holding one entry per CDR3 protein. The repertoire holds some 700,000 distinct CDR3 sequences, with approximately 59% as singletons. Sequenced: blood. These receptors all come from a girl aged 2-10 years with multiple sclerosis. The CDR3 runs from the conserved cysteine through the conserved F or W. Fields, in order: J gene, V gene, D gene, clone size, CDR3 protein, CDR3 DNA. The D gene is left open where the match is weak. Where a row states a size, it is once, few, many or the class of an expanded clone; other rows omit it.

J gene: TRBJ1-2
V gene: TRBV5-1
D gene: .
clone size: .
CDR3 protein: CASSLTSQDYGYTF
CDR3 DNA: TGCGCCAGCAGCTTGACTTCCCAAGACTATGGCTACACCTTC

J gene: TRBJ1-1
V gene: TRBV7-2
D gene: .
clone size: .
CDR3 protein: CASSLIDAATEAFF
CDR3 DNA: TGTGCCAGCAGCTTAATAGACGCGGCCACTGAAGCTTTCTTT

J gene: TRBJ2-1
V gene: TRBV27
D gene: TRBD2
clone size: few
CDR3 protein: CASSRLAGVDNEQFF
CDR3 DNA: TGTGCCAGCAGTAGACTAGCGGGGGTCGACAATGAGCAGTTCTTC

J gene: TRBJ2-3
V gene: TRBV20-1
D gene: .
clone size: once
CDR3 protein: CSAPKQGYQPSRTDTQYF
CDR3 DNA: TGCAGTGCCCCTAAGCAGGGATACCAACCTTCTCGCACAGATACGCAGTATTTT

J gene: TRBJ1-1
V gene: TRBV7-2
D gene: TRBD1
clone size: .
CDR3 protein: CTSSLTGGASAFF
CDR3 DNA: TGTACCAGCAGCTTGACAGGGGGCGCCTCAGCTTTCTTT

J gene: TRBJ2-7
V gene: TRBV9
D gene: TRBD2
clone size: .
CDR3 protein: CASSVAAGGFYEQYF
CDR3 DNA: TGTGCCAGCAGCGTAGCGGCGGGAGGGTTCTACGAGCAGTACTTC

J gene: TRBJ1-2
V gene: TRBV20-1
D gene: .
clone size: .
CDR3 protein: CSAGSQGKFGYTF
CDR3 DNA: TGCAGTGCCGGATCCCAGGGGAAGTTTGGCTACACCTTC

J gene: TRBJ2-5
V gene: TRBV27
D gene: .
clone size: .
CDR3 protein: CASSIRLVGAGYQETQYF
CDR3 DNA: TGTGCCAGCAGTATTCGACTAGTGGGAGCTGGGTACCAAGAGACCCAGTACTTC

J gene: TRBJ2-5
V gene: TRBV4-1
D gene: .
clone size: .
CDR3 protein: CASSPLVQKETQYF
CDR3 DNA: TGCGCCAGCAGCCCCTTAGTGCAAAAAGAGACCCAGTACTTC

J gene: TRBJ2-7
V gene: TRBV9
D gene: .
clone size: .
CDR3 protein: CASSVNSEPSYEQYF
CDR3 DNA: TGTGCCAGCAGCGTAAACAGCGAACCCTCCTACGAGCAGTACTTC

J gene: TRBJ2-3
V gene: TRBV29-1
D gene: TRBD2
clone size: .
CDR3 protein: CGVIPGGLAGDYTDTQYF
CDR3 DNA: TGCGGCGTTATCCCCGGAGGACTAGCGGGAGACTACACAGATACGCAGTATTTT

J gene: TRBJ2-1
V gene: TRBV6-6
D gene: TRBD2
clone size: .
CDR3 protein: CASSYERGDYNEQFF
CDR3 DNA: TGTGCCAGCAGTTATGAGCGGGGGGACTACAATGAGCAGTTCTTC

J gene: TRBJ1-2
V gene: TRBV12-3/TRBV12-4
D gene: .
clone size: .
CDR3 protein: CASKNGRLPYGYTF
CDR3 DNA: TGTGCCAGCAAAAATGGCAGACTACCCTATGGCTACACCTTC

J gene: TRBJ2-5
V gene: TRBV10-3
D gene: .
clone size: .
CDR3 protein: CAIGEGFGETQYF
CDR3 DNA: TGTGCCATCGGAGAGGGGTTCGGAGAGACCCAGTACTTC